Below are 10 T cell receptor beta chains sequenced from a single sample in a study of T cell responses to AZD1222 COVID-19 vaccine. Sequencing used immunoSEQ multiplex PCR; TCRdb keeps in-frame clones, though not all of them. The data show roughly 100,000 clones, 80% to 90% seen once. This specimen was peripheral blood, taken on day 0 of AZD1222 vaccination. All receptors derive from an adult in good health.

The chain combines TRBV7-2 with TRBJ2-1; TRBD2 aligns across 7 bases. The CDR3 runs to 14 residues. J was trimmed by 7 bases and V by 6 bases; bases with no gene match: 9. Germline V CDR1 and CDR2: SGHTA, FQGNSA. CDR3 region: CASSGDYFFNEQFF. In DNA, the CDR3 is TGTGCCAGCAGTGGGGACTATTTCTTTAATGAGCAGTTCTTC.

The rearrangement links TRBV4-1 to TRBJ2-7, with TRBD2 identical over 10 bases. This CDR3 is built from 14 residues. The trim removed 5 bases at V and 3 bases at J, leaving 4 bases unmatched. The V gene's germline CDR1 is MGHRA and CDR2 YSYEKL. CDR3 DNA: TGCGCCAGCAGCTTACCTAGCGGGAGCTACGAGCAGTACTTC. Translation: CASSLPSGSYEQYF.

The chain combines TRBV28 with TRBJ1-2; 8 bases match TRBD1. The germline CDR1 and CDR2 sequences are MDHEN and SYDVKM. The CDR3 is 17 residues long. V was clipped by 3 bases and J by 1 base; unmatched bases: 10. The CDR3 DNA reads TGTGCCAGCAGTTTCCATGGACAGGGAAATGTTAACTATGGCTACACCTTC. It specifies CASSFHGQGNVNYGYTF.

This rearrangement joins TRBV19 to TRBJ1-2; D is ambiguous. The germline V and J ends were trimmed by 5 bases and 5 bases, with 18 bases remaining between them. There are 15 residues in the CDR3. CDR1 and CDR2 (germline): LNHDA, SQIVND (reference sequence). CDR3 bases: TGTGCCAGTAGTTCCGGGAGGACTCCAGCTTATGGCTACACCTTC. Its protein is CASSSGRTPAYGYTF.

This rearrangement joins TRBV27 to TRBJ2-2; D call uncertain. Deletions cut 3 bases from V and 0 bases from J, with 8 bases between. Germline-derived CDR1 and CDR2 are MNHEY and SMNVEV (reference sequence). This CDR3 region has 15 residues. The DNA for the CDR3 is TGTGCCAGCAGTTTTAAGAACGCGAACACCGGGGAGCTGTTTTTT. Translated: CASSFKNANTGELFF.

The chain's CDR3 is CASSLGLSNTEAFF. Here the CDR3 DNA reads TGTGCCAGCAGTTTGGGACTGTCTAACACTGAAGCTTTCTTT. The J gene is TRBJ1-1, the V gene TRBV28, with a possible D match to TRBD1 (5 bases). V was trimmed by 3 bases and J by 2 bases, leaving 10 bases between them. The CDR3 totals 14 residues. Germline V CDR1 and CDR2: MDHEN, SYDVKM.

The chain is built from TRBV28 and TRBJ2-5; D call uncertain. Between the trimmed V and J ends, which lost 7 bases and 4 bases, there was a span of 13 bases. The CDR3 covers 13 residues. Germline CDR1 is MDHEN and CDR2 is SYDVKM. CDR3 amino acids: CASTHTGGETQYF. DNA of the CDR3: TGTGCCAGCACCCATACCGGCGGAGAGACCCAGTACTTC.

The genes are TRBV4-3 and TRBJ1-6, with D maybe TRBD1 (6 bases). The CDR3 consists of 12 residues. The germline CDR1 and CDR2 sequences are LGHNA and YSLEER. V dropped 0 bases and J dropped 14 bases, with 8 bases sitting between them. CDR3 protein: CASSQDRGTLHF. CDR3 DNA: TGCGCCAGCAGCCAAGATAGGGGGACCCTCCACTTT.

The chain recombines TRBV6-5 with TRBJ2-2; no clear D. The CDR3 is made up of 15 amino acids. V lost 2 bases and J 4 bases, leaving 11 bases between the germline ends. The V gene's germline CDR1 is MNHEY and CDR2 SVGAGI. The CDR3 coding sequence is TGTGCCAGCAGTTACGGGCGAGTCGGCACCGGGGAGCTGTTTTTT. Its protein product is CASSYGRVGTGELFF.

The chain employs TRBV30 and TRBJ1-2; D gene uncertain. From germline, CDR1 is GTSNPN and CDR2 SVGIG (reference sequence). The length of the CDR3 is 15 residues. Trimming left V 0 bases short and J 0 bases short, with 11 bases between. The CDR3 protein is CAWSVRGRANYGYTF. The CDR3 DNA reads TGTGCCTGGAGTGTACGCGGCAGAGCTAACTATGGCTACACCTTC.